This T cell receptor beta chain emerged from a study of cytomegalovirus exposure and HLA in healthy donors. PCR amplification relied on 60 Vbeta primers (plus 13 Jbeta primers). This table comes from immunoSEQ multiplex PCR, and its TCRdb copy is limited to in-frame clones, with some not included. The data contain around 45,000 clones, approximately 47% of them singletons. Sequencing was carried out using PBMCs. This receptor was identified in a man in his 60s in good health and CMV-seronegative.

CDR3 DNA: TGTGCCAGCAGCGGAGTAGCGGATAGAAACTACAATGAGCAGTTCTTC. Its translation: CASSGVADRNYNEQFF. The V and J genes are TRBV25-1 and TRBJ2-1, with D possibly being TRBD2 (6 bases). Trimming took 6 bases from V and 3 from J, leaving 18 bases between them. The germline gives CDR1 MGHDK, CDR2 SYGVNS. The CDR3 has 16 residues.